The source of this T cell receptor (beta chain) is a study of blood T cell repertoires in COVID-19. At the level of the study: PBMCs, B-cell-depleted T cells, or T cells were the source of the cDNA or gDNA that made up the material.

Germline V gene sequence: CDR1 MDHEN, CDR2 SYDVKM. This CDR3 region has 15 residues. Trimming cost V 8 bases and J 2 bases, with 18 bases left between them. The table came from immunoSEQ multiplex PCR; TCRdb's copy has only in-frame clones and leaves some out. The sample lists roughly 290,000 clones; around 89% were seen once. Those who participated ranged in age from roughly 18 to 100 years and resided in 20 to 30 US areas. This TCR was sampled from a young woman with acute COVID-19. The V call is TRBV28, the J call TRBJ2-5; D possibly corresponds to TRBD1 (6 bases). Sequencing was carried out using PBMCs or T cells enriched from blood (not recorded which). This chain's CDR3 is CASRSADSRQETQYF. As DNA, the CDR3 is TGTGCCAGCCGCTCCGCGGACAGCCGGCAAGAGACCCAGTACTTC.